This T cell receptor beta chain was obtained from a study of blood T cell repertoires in COVID-19. The overall study: The United States, Italy and Spain provided the acute and convalescent COVID-19 samples. T cells, B-cell-depleted T cells, or PBMCs provided the cDNA or gDNA that served as material.

Original analysis: The authors estimated nucleated cell counts from reference gene primer amplification. This table comes from immunoSEQ multiplex PCR, and its TCRdb copy is limited to in-frame clones, with some not included. The V and J calls and the clone size are those of that table, but D and trimming were determined from the DNA. The table lists about 270,000 clones, 75% to 90% of them singletons. This CDR3 comprises 14 residues. With 4 bases clipped from V and 7 bases from J, the junction kept 7 bases outside the gene matches. Germline assignment: CDR1 SGHRS and CDR2 YFSETQ. This clonotype originated in a man aged 45-65 years with acute or convalescent COVID-19. The specimen sequenced was peripheral blood. This chain uses TRBV5-1 with TRBJ2-7, with 11 bases that match TRBD1. Written as DNA, the CDR3 is TGCGCCAGCAGCCCTGGACAGGGGGCGGGAGAGCAGTACTTC. Amino acid sequence: CASSPGQGAGEQYF.